This T cell receptor (beta chain) was recovered during a study of cytomegalovirus exposure and HLA in healthy donors (TCRdb year 2017). About the full investigation: An earlier analysis of several hundred of the donors reported about 250 Gb of sequence data and about 100 million unique TCR beta sequences from some 180 million T cells. An early release that covered about 600 HLA-typed donors contained approximately 300 gigabases of sequencing data and tens of millions of unique TCR sequences. Of the roughly 390 genotyped donors, 65% to 90% were placed in the genetic ancestry cluster associated with self-reported Caucasian donors. The study aimed to test whether signatures of past pathogen exposure could be identified by cataloging public T cell receptors. The study profiled the T cell repertoires of 550 to 700 subjects by immunosequencing and related them to cytomegalovirus serostatus. Besides the first cohort of roughly 700 subjects, a separate validation cohort made up of over a hundred different subjects was used. To predict cytomegalovirus infection status, the study brought together high-throughput TCR immunosequencing, statistical association of individual TCRs with disease status, and machine learning. In a later analysis, previously published TCR beta repertoires from 550 to 700 donors were re-analyzed and high-resolution HLA genotyping was added so that TCR occurrence patterns could be studied. Rather than using new phenotypic data, the later analysis identified candidate immune exposures from TCR beta sequences and from how often those sequences occurred across donors. An earlier analysis of roughly 600 of the donors used high-throughput TCR beta sequencing to judge whether each TCR beta V gene segment behaved as functional or pseudogenic. Donor age, sex, ethnicity and CMV serostatus were collected together with the repertoire data. Genome-wide SNP genotypes for about three fifths of the roughly 670 donors were used in a later genetic analysis, which treated that subset as a discovery cohort. All discovery cohort repertoires had been generated using a single sequencing platform. HLA typing covered class I and class II loci at four-digit resolution. Typing coverage varied by locus: roughly 620-630 donors for A, B, C, DRB1 and DQB1; approximately 520 for DQA1; more than 600 for DPA1; approximately 490 for DPB1. Four to six DR-DQ haplotypes were handled as single units for association and clustering, since linkage in the cohort was strong. Among some 410 genotyped donors of the cohort, an average of roughly 240,000 unique TCR beta nucleotide sequences were sequenced per donor, around 20% of them non-productive.

There are 13 amino acids in the CDR3, from cysteine to phenylalanine inclusive. The CDR3 DNA has 39 bases and is translated from base 1. The germline V gene encodes CDR1 MRHNA and CDR2 SNTAGT. The receptor library was made with the immunoSEQ multiplex PCR assay. The multiplex PCR relied on a mix of 60 forward primers for TCR Vbeta segments and 13 reverse primers for TCR Jbeta segments. A multiplex PCR assay on genomic DNA amplified the CDR3 region of rearranged TCR beta genes. The amplified TCR beta libraries were sequenced on the Illumina HiSeq System as 87-base-pair reads. Processing in the source paper ran as follows. A later analysis counted tens of millions of unique TCR beta chains across the 670 or so repertoires, and some 11 million of these chains were shared by at least two donors. Raw reads were error-corrected and collapsed into unique sequences with a nearest-neighbor algorithm that merged closely related sequences to remove PCR and sequencing errors. To assign V, D and J gene segments, CDR3 sequences were aligned to IMGT reference sequences. For a sequence to be retained, a match of at least six nucleotides to both a V gene segment and a J gene segment was required. A rearrangement counted as productive if the CDR3 had no stop codons and remained in frame with V and J, and every other rearrangement counted as non-productive. CDR3 was defined according to IMGT convention as the region running from the second conserved V-encoded cysteine to the conserved J-encoded phenylalanine. The earlier analysis of 587 of the donors excluded any sequence lacking an unambiguous match to a single V gene segment. An earlier analysis of fewer than 750 of the donors called V segments functional above 56.7% productive rearrangements and segregating when the between-donor standard deviation exceeded 5%. A statistical classification framework was built to diagnose cytomegalovirus status from the catalog of TCR beta chain sequences. In a later analysis, TCR nucleotide sequences were compared against IMGT/GENE-DB human TR gene sequences so that V and J genes could be assigned. In a later analysis, CDR3 sequences and most-parsimonious VDJ recombination scenarios were assigned using the TCRdist pipeline. In a later analysis, each TCR beta chain was defined by its CDR3 amino acid sequence together with its V-gene family, and reads without a unique V-gene family were excluded. As a way to deal with suspected cross-contamination and a sequencing artifact, a later analysis dropped hundreds of nucleotide sequences that were highly shared and had low generation probability. In a later analysis, a clonal expansion index was calculated for each public chain from normalized within-repertoire ranks of inferred template counts. In a later analysis, generation probabilities were computed using a VDJ recombination model fitted to out-of-frame rearrangements, and the results were checked against IGoR. In a later analysis, hypergeometric tests were used to score TCR-TCR, TCR-HLA and TCR-CMV co-occurrence, with a repertoire-size bias correction applied to TCR pairs. To estimate false discovery rates, a later analysis permuted the HLA or CMV assignments 20 times. In a later analysis, co-occurring TCRs were grouped using DBSCAN, and TCRdist sequence similarity was added for clustering within HLA-allele-positive subsets. Repertoires with fewer than 30,000 or more than 120,000 public chains were left out of co-occurrence clustering, as were five repertoires with anomalous nucleotide sharing. TCRdb's version of the immuneACCESS table is confined to in-frame rearrangements and falls short of the full clone set. An unresolved V gene accounts for under half of the shortfall where checked; the remainder is of unknown origin. For V, J and clone size, that table is used; D and trimming come from the DNA. The sample table includes about 140,000 clones. 2.7% of the sample is held by the ten biggest clonotypes.

The cohort consisted of 600 to 750 healthy bone marrow donors. All cohort members were sampled while nominally healthy, although unrecorded immune exposures were likely present. The donor was CMV seronegative and was included in the group of hundreds of seronegative cohort members. Each donor provided a peripheral blood sample, and peripheral blood mononuclear cells were used for TCR beta sequencing. Genomic DNA extraction from the blood cell samples was performed with the Qiagen DNeasy Blood Extraction Kit. What the research found in general, with its limitations: In a later analysis, TCR association rates were found to vary across HLA loci, with the most associated TCRs seen for DRB1 alleles and the fewest for HLA-C alleles. A further reported finding was that TCR beta sequences accurately predicted the HLA-A and HLA-B alleles for most subjects in the first cohort. Broadly in line with IMGT annotations, most TCR beta V segments showed up in productive rearrangements about 87% or about 30% of the time in an earlier analysis of 450 to 750 of the donors. In vitro tests confirmed that three of the cytomegalovirus-associated TCR beta chains recognize cytomegalovirus antigens. The classifier was reported to diagnose cytomegalovirus status with high specificity and sensitivity in both the original cohort and the validation cohort. Roughly uniform sequencing depth across donors was assumed in presence/absence analyses, although this assumption may not hold. When HLA alleles, especially DR and DQ, strongly co-occurred, TCR associations were difficult to assign to individual alleles. A later genetic analysis reported fewer N-insertions in productive TCRs among donors in an Asian-associated ancestry cluster than the approximately 670-donor mean. Some IMGT-functional V segments, including TRBV6-2 and TRBV6-3, could not be distinguished by the 87-base-pair reads and were therefore excluded. Because HLA typing was missing for some donors at each locus, association tests included only the typed subset. The cohort was sequenced for TCR beta chains only, and without alpha or paired-chain data the features that could be detected were limited. A later analysis found that most CMV-associated TCR beta chains appeared HLA-restricted, with HLA associations seemingly driven largely by CMV exposure. A later analysis found that HLA-associated TCR beta chains were more clonally expanded and had lower generation probabilities than equally common non-associated chains. For the cohort, immune exposure information was limited to CMV serostatus. In a later genetic analysis, a missense DCLRE1C variant was associated with V-gene and J-gene trimming of TCR beta chains, and the association was replicated in an independent cohort. A group of highly shared sequence variants was considered likely to be a technical artifact of the sequencing pipeline. Correlated functional status among segregating V segments might be attributable to linkage disequilibrium, but an unknown experimental factor could not be ruled out. A later analysis associated about 17,000 TCR beta sequences with specific HLA alleles at a false discovery rate of 0.05. Most TCR sequences were observed very rarely across donors, whereas some public TCRs were present in many individuals. In the study, 150 to 200 TCR beta chains were listed as associated with cytomegalovirus. Several of the top co-occurrence clusters appeared to be linked to parvovirus B19, influenza, CMV and Epstein-Barr virus, according to a later analysis. The authors suggested that the approach could potentially be generalized to other disease states and immunological phenotypes. The earlier analysis of a few hundred of the donors excluded some 15 rarely observed V segments, including chromosome 9 orphons, because counts were too low.

A word on this clone: Its antigen target is currently unknown. One junction end does not reproduce the germline sequence, and a read error may be involved. This specimen includes other DNA sequences encoding the same CDR3.

This chain joins TRBV6-4 to TRBJ1-2, with the D gene not confidently named. The source is a middle-aged man in good health and CMV-seronegative. The sample taken for sequencing was PBMCs. The DNA sequence reads TGTGCCAGCAGTGGAGGGCTTAACTACGGCTACACCTTC. It translates as CASSGGLNYGYTF.